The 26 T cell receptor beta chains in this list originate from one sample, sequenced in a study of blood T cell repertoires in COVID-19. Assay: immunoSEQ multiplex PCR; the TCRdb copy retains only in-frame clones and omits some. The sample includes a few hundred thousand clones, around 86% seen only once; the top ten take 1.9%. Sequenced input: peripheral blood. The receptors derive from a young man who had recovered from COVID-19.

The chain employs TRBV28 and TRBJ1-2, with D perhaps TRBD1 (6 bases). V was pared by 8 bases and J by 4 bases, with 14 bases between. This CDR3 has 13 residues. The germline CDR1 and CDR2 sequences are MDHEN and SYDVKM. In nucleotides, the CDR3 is TGTGCCAGCCGCCCCAGGGGCCCCTATGGCTACACCTTC. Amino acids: CASRPRGPYGYTF.

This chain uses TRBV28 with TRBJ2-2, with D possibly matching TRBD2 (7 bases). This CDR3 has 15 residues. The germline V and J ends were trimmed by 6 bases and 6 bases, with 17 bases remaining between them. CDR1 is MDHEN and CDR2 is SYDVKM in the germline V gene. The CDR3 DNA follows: TGTGCCAGCAGGACGGCGGGGGAGGGGGCCGGGGAGCTGTTTTTT. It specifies CASRTAGEGAGELFF.

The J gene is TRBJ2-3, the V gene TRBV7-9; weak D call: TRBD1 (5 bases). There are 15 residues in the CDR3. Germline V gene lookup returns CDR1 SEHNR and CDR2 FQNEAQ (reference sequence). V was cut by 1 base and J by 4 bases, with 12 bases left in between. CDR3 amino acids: CASSLEGLGSDTQYF. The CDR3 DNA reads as TGTGCCAGCAGCTTAGAGGGGTTGGGGTCAGATACGCAGTATTTT.

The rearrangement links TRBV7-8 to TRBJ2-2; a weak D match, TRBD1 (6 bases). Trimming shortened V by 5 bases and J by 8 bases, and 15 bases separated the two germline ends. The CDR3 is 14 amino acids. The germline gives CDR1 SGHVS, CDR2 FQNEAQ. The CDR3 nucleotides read TGTGCCAGCAGCCCCCTACAGGGAACTGGGGAGCTGTTTTTT. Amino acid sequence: CASSPLQGTGELFF. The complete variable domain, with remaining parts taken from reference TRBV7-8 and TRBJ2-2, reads GAGVSQSPRYKVAKRGQDVALRCDPISGHVSLFWYQQALGQGPEFLTYFQNEAQLDKSGLPSDRFFAERPEGSVSTLKIQRTQQEDSAVYLCASSPLQGTGELFFGEGSRLTVL.

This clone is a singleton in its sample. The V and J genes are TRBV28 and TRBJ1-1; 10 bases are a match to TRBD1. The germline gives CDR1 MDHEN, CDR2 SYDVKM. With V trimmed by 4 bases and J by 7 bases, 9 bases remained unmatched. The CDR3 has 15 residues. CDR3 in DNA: TGTGCCAGCAGTTCACACGGGACAGGGGATAATGAAGCTTTCTTT. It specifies CASSSHGTGDNEAFF.

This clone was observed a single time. The DNA of the CDR3 is TGTGCCAGCAGCCAATCCGTACTTGAGGTTTTCTTT. This codes for CASSQSVLEVFF. J is TRBJ1-1 and V is TRBV3-1 (or the pseudogene TRBV3-2); no definite D call. The CDR3 has 12 residues. The V gene's germline CDR1 is LGHDT and CDR2 YNNKEL (reference sequence). The ends were cut back, 2 bases at V and 13 bases at J, with 14 bases in the middle.

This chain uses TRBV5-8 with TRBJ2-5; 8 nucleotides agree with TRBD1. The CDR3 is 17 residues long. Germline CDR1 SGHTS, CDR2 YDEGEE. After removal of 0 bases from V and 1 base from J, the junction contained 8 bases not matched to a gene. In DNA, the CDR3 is TGTGCCAGCAGCTTGGGTACAGGGGGTATGGTCCAAGAGACCCAGTACTTC. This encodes CASSLGTGGMVQETQYF.

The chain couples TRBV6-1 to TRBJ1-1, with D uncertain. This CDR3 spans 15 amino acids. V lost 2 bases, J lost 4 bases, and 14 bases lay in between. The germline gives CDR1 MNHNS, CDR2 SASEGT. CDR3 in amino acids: CASSEREGSGTEAFF. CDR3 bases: TGTGCCAGCAGTGAACGTGAGGGTTCGGGCACTGAAGCTTTCTTT.

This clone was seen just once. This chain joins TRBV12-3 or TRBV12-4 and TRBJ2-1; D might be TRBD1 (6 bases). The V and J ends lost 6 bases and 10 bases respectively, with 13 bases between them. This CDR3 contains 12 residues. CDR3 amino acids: CASRTDRPEQFF. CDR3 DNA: TGTGCCAGCAGGACCGACAGGCCGGAGCAGTTCTTC.

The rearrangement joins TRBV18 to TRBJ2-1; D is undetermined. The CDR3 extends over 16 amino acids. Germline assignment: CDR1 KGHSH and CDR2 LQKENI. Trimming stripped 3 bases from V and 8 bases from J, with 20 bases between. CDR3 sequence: CASSPTSSRRSHEQFF. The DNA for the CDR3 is TGTGCCAGCTCACCGACCAGTTCAAGAAGGAGCCATGAGCAGTTCTTC.

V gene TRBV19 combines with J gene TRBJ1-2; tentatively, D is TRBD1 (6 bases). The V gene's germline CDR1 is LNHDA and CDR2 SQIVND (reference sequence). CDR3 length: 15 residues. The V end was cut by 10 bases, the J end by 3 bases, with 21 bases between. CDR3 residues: CAISKGTPGDYGYTF. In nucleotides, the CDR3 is TGTGCCATCTCTAAGGGAACGCCAGGGGACTATGGCTACACCTTC.

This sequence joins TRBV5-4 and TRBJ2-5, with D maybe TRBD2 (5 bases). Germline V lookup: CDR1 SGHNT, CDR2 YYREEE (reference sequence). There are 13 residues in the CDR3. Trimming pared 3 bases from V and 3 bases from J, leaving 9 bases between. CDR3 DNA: TGTGCCAGCAGCTGGGAGAGAGAAGAGACCCAGTACTTC. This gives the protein CASSWEREETQYF.

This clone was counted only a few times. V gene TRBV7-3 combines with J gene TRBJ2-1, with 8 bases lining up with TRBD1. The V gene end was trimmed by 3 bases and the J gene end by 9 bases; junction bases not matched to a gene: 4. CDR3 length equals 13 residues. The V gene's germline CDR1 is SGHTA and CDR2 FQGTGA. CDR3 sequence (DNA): TGTGCCAGCAGCTTCCAGGGGGCGCTTGAGCAGTTCTTC. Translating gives CASSFQGALEQFF.

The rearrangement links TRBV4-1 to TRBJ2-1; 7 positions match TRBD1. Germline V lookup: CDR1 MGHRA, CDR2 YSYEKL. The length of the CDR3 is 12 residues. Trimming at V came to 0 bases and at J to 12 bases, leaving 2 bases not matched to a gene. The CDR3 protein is CASSQERTGQFF. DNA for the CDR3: TGCGCCAGCAGCCAAGAAAGGACAGGGCAGTTCTTC.

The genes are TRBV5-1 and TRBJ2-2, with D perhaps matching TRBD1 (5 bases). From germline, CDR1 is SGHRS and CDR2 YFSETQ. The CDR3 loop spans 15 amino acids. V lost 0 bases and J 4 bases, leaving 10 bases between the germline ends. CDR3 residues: CASSLETVVTGELFF. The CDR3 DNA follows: TGCGCCAGCAGCTTGGAGACAGTGGTCACCGGGGAGCTGTTTTTT.

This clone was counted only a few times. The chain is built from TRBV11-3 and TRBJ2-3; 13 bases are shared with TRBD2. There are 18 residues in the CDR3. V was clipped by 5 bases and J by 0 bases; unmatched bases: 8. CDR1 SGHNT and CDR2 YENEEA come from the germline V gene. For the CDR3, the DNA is TGTGCCAGCAGCCCACGTGGACTAGCGGGGGCCAGCACAGATACGCAGTATTTT. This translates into CASSPRGLAGASTDTQYF.

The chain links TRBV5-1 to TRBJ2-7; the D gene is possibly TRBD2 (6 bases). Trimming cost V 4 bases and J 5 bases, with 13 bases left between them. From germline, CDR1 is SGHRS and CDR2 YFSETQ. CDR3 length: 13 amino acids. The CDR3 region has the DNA TGCGCCAGCAGCCCCGGGACTTTTAACGAGCAGTACTTC. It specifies CASSPGTFNEQYF. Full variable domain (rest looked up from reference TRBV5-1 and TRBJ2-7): KAGVTQTPRYLIKTRGQQVTLSCSPISGHRSVSWYQQTPGQGLQFLFEYFSETQRNKGNFPGRFSGRQFSNSRSEMNVSTLELGDSALYLCASSPGTFNEQYFGPGTRLTVT.

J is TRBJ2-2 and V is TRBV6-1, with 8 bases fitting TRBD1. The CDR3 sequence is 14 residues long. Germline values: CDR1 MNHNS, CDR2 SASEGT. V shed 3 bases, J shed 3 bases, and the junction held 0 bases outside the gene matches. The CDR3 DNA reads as TGTGCCAGCAGTGAGACAGGGGACACCGGGGAGCTGTTTTTT. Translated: CASSETGDTGELFF.

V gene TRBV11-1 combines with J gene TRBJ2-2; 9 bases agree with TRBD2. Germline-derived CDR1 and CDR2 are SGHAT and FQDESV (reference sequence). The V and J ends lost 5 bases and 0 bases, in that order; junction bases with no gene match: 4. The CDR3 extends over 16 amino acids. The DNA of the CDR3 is TGTGCCAGCAGCGTATTAGCGGGGGCGAACACCGGGGAGCTGTTTTTT. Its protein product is CASSVLAGANTGELFF.

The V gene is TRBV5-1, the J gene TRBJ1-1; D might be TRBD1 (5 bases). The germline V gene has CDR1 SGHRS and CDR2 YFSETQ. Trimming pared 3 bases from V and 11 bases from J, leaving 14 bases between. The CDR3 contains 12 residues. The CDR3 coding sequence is TGCGCCAGCAGCTCTTCGGGGGTCGGGGCTTTCTTT. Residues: CASSSSGVGAFF. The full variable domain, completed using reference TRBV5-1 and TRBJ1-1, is KAGVTQTPRYLIKTRGQQVTLSCSPISGHRSVSWYQQTPGQGLQFLFEYFSETQRNKGNFPGRFSGRQFSNSRSEMNVSTLELGDSALYLCASSSSGVGAFFGQGTRLTVV.

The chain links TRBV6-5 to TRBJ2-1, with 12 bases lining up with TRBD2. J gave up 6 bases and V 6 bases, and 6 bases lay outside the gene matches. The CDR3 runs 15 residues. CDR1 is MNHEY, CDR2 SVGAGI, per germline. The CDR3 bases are TGTGCCAGCAGCTTTCTAGCGGGGGGGCCCAATGAGCAGTTCTTC. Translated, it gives CASSFLAGGPNEQFF.

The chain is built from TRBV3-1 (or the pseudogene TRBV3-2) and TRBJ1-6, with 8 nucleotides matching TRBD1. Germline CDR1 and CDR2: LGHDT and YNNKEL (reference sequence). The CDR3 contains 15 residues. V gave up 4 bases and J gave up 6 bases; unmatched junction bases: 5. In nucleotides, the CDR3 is TGTGCCAGCAGCCCATTACAGGGGGGTAATTCACCCCTCCACTTT. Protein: CASSPLQGGNSPLHF.

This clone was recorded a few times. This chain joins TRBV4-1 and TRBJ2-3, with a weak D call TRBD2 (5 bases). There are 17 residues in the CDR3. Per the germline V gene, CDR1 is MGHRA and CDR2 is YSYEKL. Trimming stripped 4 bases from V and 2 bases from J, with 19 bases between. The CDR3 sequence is CASSPADGWSNTDTQYF. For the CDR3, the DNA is TGCGCCAGCAGCCCAGCGGACGGATGGTCAAACACAGATACGCAGTATTTT.

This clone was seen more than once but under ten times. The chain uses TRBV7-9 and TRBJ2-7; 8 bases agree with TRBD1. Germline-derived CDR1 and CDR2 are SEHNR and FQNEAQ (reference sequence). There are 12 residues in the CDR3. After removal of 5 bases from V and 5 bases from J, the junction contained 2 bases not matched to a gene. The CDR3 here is CASSRTGNEQYF. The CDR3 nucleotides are TGTGCCAGCAGCCGGACAGGGAACGAGCAGTACTTC.

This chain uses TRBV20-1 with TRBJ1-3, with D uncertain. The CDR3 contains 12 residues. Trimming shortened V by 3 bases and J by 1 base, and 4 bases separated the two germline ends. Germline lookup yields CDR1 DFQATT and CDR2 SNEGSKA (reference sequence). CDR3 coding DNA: TGCAGTGCTAGTTCTTCTGGAAACACCATATATTTT. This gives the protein CSASSSGNTIYF.

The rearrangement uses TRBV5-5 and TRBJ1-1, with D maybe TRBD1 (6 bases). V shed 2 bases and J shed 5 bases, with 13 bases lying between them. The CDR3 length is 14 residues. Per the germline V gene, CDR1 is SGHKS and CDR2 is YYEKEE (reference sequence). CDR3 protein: CASSLSGAGTEAFF. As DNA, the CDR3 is TGTGCCAGCAGCTTATCAGGGGCCGGGACTGAAGCTTTCTTT.